Given below is one TCR beta chain in context. The target antigen is unknown. The entry originates in a study of T cell repertoires in cytomegalovirus infection. The CDR3 covers 14 residues. The germline V and J ends were trimmed by 7 bases and 6 bases, with 15 bases remaining between them. Germline V gene sequence: CDR1 MNHEY, CDR2 SMNVEV (reference sequence). TCRdb re-analysed the reads in MiXCR, keeping a single row per CDR3 protein. The data show fewer than 1,000,000 distinct CDR3 sequences, around 32% seen once. Study-wide results and limits: It was HLA-C-restricted CMV-specific TCR beta clonotypes that dominated the response ex vivo.

The chain employs TRBV27 and TRBJ2-2; D may be TRBD1 (6 bases). The clonotype originates from a human donor in good health (CMV status not recorded). Some clones in this sample may be carry-over from other donors' samples. This specimen consisted of cultured CD8+ T cells from PBMCs, obtained from culture after CMV antigen stimulation. The CDR3 DNA follows: TGTGCCAGCACGCTCTCTAGGGGGTCCGGGGAGCTGTTTTTT. Amino acids: CASTLSRGSGELFF.